Shown below are 15 T cell receptor beta chains from a single sample sequenced in a study of blood T cells in healthy people across ages. It was with a sample-barcoded 5' primer and a J-beta primer mix that a second PCR of about 7 to 12 cycles was run. Using its own MiXCR run on the 5' RACE reads, TCRdb lists one record per CDR3 protein. The sample shows some 1,000,000 distinct CDR3 sequences, approximately 25% of them seen only once. These data were also reused for a study on T cells of mothers and their children.

The sample consisted of blood. These receptors all stem from a girl aged 2-10 years in good health.

The gene calls are TRBV12-3 or TRBV12-4 and TRBJ2-3; D may be TRBD2 (6 bases). The CDR3 has 13 amino acids. Trimming removed 7 bases from V and 4 bases from J, with 12 bases in between. This CDR3 reads CASKEGQADTQYF. CDR3 coding DNA: TGTGCCAGCAAGGAGGGCCAGGCAGATACGCAGTATTTT.

V usage is TRBV9 and J usage is TRBJ2-5, with 8 bases that match TRBD2. The CDR3 sequence is 16 residues long. Trimming took 4 bases from V and 5 from J; bases not matched to a gene: 13. Germline V gene sequence: CDR1 SGDLS, CDR2 YYNGEE. The CDR3: CASSIPSSGGGETQYF. In nucleotides, the CDR3 is TGTGCCAGCAGCATCCCGAGCAGCGGGGGAGGTGAGACCCAGTACTTC.

With respect to this clonotype: Its ends do not fully match the called genes, so a read error is possible. The rearrangement links TRBV28 to TRBJ2-2, with a tentative D call TRBD2 (6 bases). Looked up from germline, CDR1 is MDHEN and CDR2 is SYDVKM. The CDR3 has 14 residues. The CDR3 spells CASSFPGSGGKLFF. CDR3 coding DNA: TGTGCCAGCAGTTTCCCAGGGAGCGGCGGGAAGCTGTTTTTT.

The V gene is TRBV6-1, the J gene TRBJ2-1, with 8 bases matching TRBD1. Germline loops: CDR1 MNHNS, CDR2 SASEGT. The CDR3 sequence is 13 residues long. With V trimmed by 10 bases and J by 5 bases, 7 bases remained unmatched. The CDR3 here is CATLRGLDNEQFF. In nucleotides, the CDR3 is TGTGCCACTCTCAGGGGGCTCGACAATGAGCAGTTCTTC.

CDR3 loop: CASSLDTFMDGYTF. CDR3 bases: TGCGCCAGCAGCTTGGATACCTTCATGGATGGCTACACCTTC. V and J are TRBV5-1 and TRBJ1-2; D is undetermined. Trimming stripped 0 bases from V and 6 bases from J, with 12 bases between. CDR3 size: 14 residues. Per germline, CDR1 SGHRS and CDR2 YFSETQ.

V gene TRBV7-8 combines with J gene TRBJ2-5, with a tentative D call TRBD1 (6 bases). This CDR3 is built from 12 residues. Deletions cut 6 bases from V and 5 bases from J, with 10 bases between. Germline V gene data show CDR1 as SGHVS and CDR2 as FQNEAQ. The CDR3 region has the DNA TGTGCCAGCAGACAGGGTTGGGAGACCCAGTACTTC. Translated, it gives CASRQGWETQYF. Full variable domain (rest looked up from reference TRBV7-8 and TRBJ2-5): GAGVSQSPRYKVAKRGQDVALRCDPISGHVSLFWYQQALGQGPEFLTYFQNEAQLDKSGLPSDRFFAERPEGSVSTLKIQRTQQEDSAVYLCASRQGWETQYFGPGTRLLVL.

CDR3 coding DNA: TGTGCCAGCAGGGAAGAGCTCAATGAAAAACTGTTTTTT. Its translation is CASREELNEKLFF. V is TRBV27 and J is TRBJ1-4; D is undetermined. In germline, CDR1 is MNHEY, CDR2 SMNVEV (reference sequence). V dropped 6 bases and J dropped 5 bases, with 10 bases sitting between them. The CDR3 length is 13 residues.

V is TRBV29-1 and J is TRBJ2-7, with D perhaps matching TRBD1 or TRBD2 (6 bases each). Trimming cost V 5 bases and J 4 bases, with 15 bases left between them. The V gene's germline CDR1 is SQVTM and CDR2 ANQGSEA. This CDR3 spans 13 amino acids. CDR3 nucleotide sequence: TGCAGCGTTCGAGGAGGGGGTTTGTACGAGCAGTACTTC. Its translation: CSVRGGGLYEQYF.

This clonotype has a handful of counts. The chain is built from TRBV20-1 and TRBJ2-5; D gene uncertain. Germline V gene data show CDR1 as DFQATT and CDR2 as SNEGSKA (reference sequence). This CDR3 region has 12 residues. Trimming left V 1 base short and J 0 bases short, with 3 bases between. The CDR3 DNA reads TGCAGTGCTAGAGTGTACCAAGAGACCCAGTACTTC. It specifies CSARVYQETQYF.

This clonotype was counted a few times. V gene TRBV29-1 combines with J gene TRBJ2-1; the D call may be TRBD1 or TRBD2 (5 bases each). This CDR3 region has 16 residues. Trimming took off 6 bases at V and 0 bases at J, with 18 bases between the two ends. Germline loops: CDR1 SQVTM, CDR2 ANQGSEA. The chain's CDR3 is CSVQGRRLRSYNEQFF. For the CDR3, the DNA is TGCAGCGTCCAGGGCAGGCGACTACGCTCCTACAATGAGCAGTTCTTC.

This clonotype was seen only a few times. The chain joins TRBV10-3 to TRBJ2-5; D is undetermined. The better agreement between TRBJ2-1 and the DNA end casts doubt on the J call. In germline, CDR1 is ENHRY, CDR2 SYGVKD. The CDR3 loop spans 11 amino acids. The CDR3 region is CAISGGDEQFF. The DNA for the CDR3 is TGTGCCATCAGTGGCGGAGACGAGCAGTTCTTC.

The chain links TRBV5-1 to TRBJ2-1; perhaps TRBD2 as D (7 bases). The V gene lost 4 bases and the J gene lost 10 bases, with 18 bases spanning the gap. The CDR3 covers 14 residues. The germline gives CDR1 SGHRS, CDR2 YFSETQ. The CDR3 loop is CASSLADSMGEQFF. The CDR3 DNA sequence: TGCGCCAGCAGCCTAGCGGACAGTATGGGGGAGCAGTTCTTC.

The gene calls are TRBV27 and TRBJ2-1; TRBD1 agrees at 11 bases. The J call may be mistaken, given a closer DNA end match to TRBJ2-7. This CDR3 comprises 14 residues. Germline V gives CDR1 MNHEY, CDR2 SMNVEV (reference sequence). CDR3: CASSSRTGGSEQYF. The CDR3 DNA follows: TGTGCCAGCAGTTCGAGGACAGGGGGCTCCGAGCAGTACTTC.

The chain combines TRBV2 with TRBJ1-4; D gene uncertain. The CDR3 is 12 residues long. V gave up 6 bases and J gave up 16 bases, with 18 bases separating them. CDR1 SNHLY and CDR2 FYNNEI come from the germline V gene. CDR3 DNA sequence: TGTGCCAGCAGGGCGGAGTCCCAATCCGGGTTTTTT. This encodes CASRAESQSGFF.

This clonotype has a handful of counts. V gene TRBV20-1 combines with J gene TRBJ1-1, with 10 bases aligning to TRBD1. Germline assignment: CDR1 DFQATT and CDR2 SNEGSKA (reference sequence). This CDR3 is built from 13 residues. CDR3: CSGSGTGVTEAFF. CDR3 sequence (DNA): TGCAGCGGTTCCGGGACAGGGGTCACTGAAGCTTTCTTT.